These 30 T cell receptor beta chains share one sample of origin, sequenced in a study of T cells in women clearing cervical HPV infection (dated by TCRdb to about 2018). Libraries were made using the immunoSEQ multiplex PCR assay. TCRdb holds this immuneACCESS table with in-frame rearrangements only. Some clones are missing; in checked studies, unresolved V genes explain under half, and the rest has no known cause. The sample's clone listing holds approximately 34,000 clones. The ten top clones hold 6% to 8.5% of the sample. The sequenced sample consisted of blood buffy coat. The receptors stem from a woman between 18 and 75 years old with a cervical HPV16 infection that either progressed to CIN3+ or cleared (not recorded which).

As regards this clone: The CDR3 end is not reached by the read, which stops 3 residues before it; the germline J gene fills it in. The rearrangement links TRBV7-2 to TRBJ2-3, with a tentative D call TRBD2 (6 bases). From germline, CDR1 is SGHTA and CDR2 FQGNSA. V was cut by 6 bases and J by 3 bases, with 10 bases left in between. The CDR3 is made up of 13 amino acids. CDR3 residues: CASRKSGTDTQYF. CDR3 bases read: TGTGCCAGCAGAAAAAGCGGGACAGATACG.

As to this clone: Coverage ceases 3 residues before the CDR3 finishes, and the germline J gene fills in the end. The J gene is TRBJ2-7, the V gene TRBV7-6, with TRBD2 matching 11 bases. With 5 bases clipped from V and 0 bases from J, the junction kept 6 bases outside the gene matches. Germline V gene sequence: CDR1 SGHVS, CDR2 FNYEAQ. This CDR3 region has 16 residues. Incomplete CDR3 DNA: TGTGCCAGCAGCCCGATGGGACTAGCGGTCTCCTACGAG. Amino acid sequence: CASSPMGLAVSYE. The CDR3 as a whole reads CASSPMGLAVSYEQYF.

About this clone: One end of the junction does not line up with germline, which may come from a read error. The CDR3 end falls 3 residues outside the read, so it is completed with the germline J gene. The rearrangement uses TRBV5-1 and TRBJ2-5, with 13 bases matching TRBD2. Germline CDR1 reads SGHRS; CDR2 reads YFSETQ. CDR3 length equals 16 residues. Here the CDR3 reads CASSLGTSGVQETQYF. CDR3 DNA (partial): TGCGCCAGCAGTTTGGGGACTAGCGGGGTCCAAGAGACC.

A word on this clone: The read stops 3 residues short of the end of the CDR3; the missing end is completed from the germline J gene. The chain recombines TRBV12-3 or TRBV12-4 with TRBJ2-3, with 10 bases identical to TRBD2. CDR3 length: 17 residues. V was pared by 2 bases and J by 2 bases, with 7 bases of the junction left unmatched. CDR3 DNA, as far as it was read: TGTGCCAGCAGTTTAAAGCGGGAGGGCCAGGACACAGATACG. Protein sequence: CASSLKREGQDTDT. The entire CDR3 reads CASSLKREGQDTDTQYF.

Note on this clone: Read sequence stops 3 residues before the CDR3 end, and the germline J gene provides the missing end. V gene TRBV19 combines with J gene TRBJ1-1; 7 positions match TRBD1. Germline V lookup: CDR1 LNHDA, CDR2 SQIVND (reference sequence). V lost 3 bases to trimming and J lost 4 bases; unmatched junction nucleotides: 2. This CDR3 contains 13 residues. The sequenced part of the CDR3 DNA is TGTGCCAGTAGTATCCCAGGGGGCACTGAA. Translated: CASSIPGGTE. The whole CDR3 reads CASSIPGGTEAFF.

Comments on this clone: The sequenced fragment ends 3 residues before the CDR3 boundary, so the rest is inferred from the germline J gene. The chain joins TRBV20-1 to TRBJ2-3; 7 nucleotides match TRBD1. Germline V gives CDR1 DFQATT, CDR2 SNEGSKA (reference sequence). The CDR3 consists of 15 residues. The sequenced CDR3 bases are TGCAGTGCCCGCACTACTGACAGGGTAGGGGAGACG. Amino acid sequence: CSARTTDRVGET. From start to end, the CDR3 is CSARTTDRVGETQYF.

The CDR3 protein is CSAKTGNTIYF. The DNA read from the CDR3 is TGCAGTGCTAAAACAGGAAACACC. The chain is built from TRBV20-1 and TRBJ1-3; D is unclear. The observed sequence ends 3 residues before the CDR3 terminus, with the missing tail filled in from the germline J gene. The CDR3 length is 11 residues. Germline CDR1 DFQATT, CDR2 SNEGSKA (reference sequence). With 4 bases removed from V and 4 bases from J, the gap between germline ends came to 5 bases.

Regarding this clone: The CDR3 is cut off 3 residues early in the read; its end comes from the germline J gene. The chain combines TRBV20-1 with TRBJ1-2, with 11 bases lining up with TRBD1. V lost 2 bases, J lost 4 bases, and 6 bases stayed unmatched. Germline lookup yields CDR1 DFQATT and CDR2 SNEGSKA (reference sequence). CDR3 length equals 15 residues. The covered CDR3 bases are TGCAGTGCTAGACCTCCGGGGACAGGGGGCTATGGC. Encoded protein: CSARPPGTGGYG. The CDR3 in full is CSARPPGTGGYGYTF.

Worth noting for this clone: The observed sequence ends 3 residues before the CDR3 terminus, with the missing tail filled in from the germline J gene. The V gene is TRBV5-1, the J gene TRBJ2-2; TRBD1 aligns across 9 bases. The CDR3 extends over 14 amino acids. Germline V CDR1 and CDR2: SGHRS, YFSETQ. CDR3 DNA, as far as it was read: TGCGCCAGCAGCTTGGGACAGGGGGAGACACCG. It codes for CASSLGQGETP. The full CDR3 reads CASSLGQGETPLFF.

Concerning this clone itself: The read ends 3 residues early relative to the CDR3; the germline J gene fills the gap. The same CDR3 arises from other DNA sequences in this sample as well. The rearrangement uses TRBV20-1 and TRBJ1-5; D unclear. The germline V gene has CDR1 DFQATT and CDR2 SNEGSKA (reference sequence). Trimming removed 6 bases at V and 2 bases at J, with 14 bases between. This CDR3 comprises 14 residues. Incomplete CDR3 DNA: TGCAGTGCCTCCCGTGAGCATGGCAATCAGCCC. It codes for CSASREHGNQP. The entire CDR3 protein reads CSASREHGNQPQHF.

Note on this clone: The CDR3 is cut off 3 residues early in the read; its end comes from the germline J gene. This chain links TRBV7-2 with TRBJ1-6; possibly TRBD1 for D (5 bases). CDR1 and CDR2 (germline): SGHTA, FQGNSA. Trimming pared 1 base from V and 7 bases from J, leaving 11 bases between. The CDR3 totals 15 residues. The DNA read from the CDR3 is TGTGCCAGCAGCTTAGGAGACAGACGGAATTCACCC. Translating gives CASSLGDRRNSP. The complete CDR3 protein is CASSLGDRRNSPLHF.

Regarding this clone: The CDR3 end is not reached by the read, which stops 3 residues before it; the germline J gene fills it in. This chain uses TRBV11-2 with TRBJ2-3, with D tentatively TRBD2 (7 bases). The V gene's germline CDR1 is SGHAT and CDR2 FQNNGV. The CDR3 has 14 residues. V lost 0 bases and J lost 6, with 10 bases in between. CDR3 sequence reads: CASSLDRGADTQYF. The part of the CDR3 DNA that was read is TGTGCCAGCAGCTTAGATCGGGGGGCGGATACG.

With regard to this clone: From the germline J gene comes the end of the CDR3, since the read stops 3 residues before it. The chain employs TRBV19 and TRBJ2-3; TRBD1 matches 8 bases. The germline CDR1 and CDR2 sequences are LNHDA and SQIVND (reference sequence). The CDR3 is made up of 13 amino acids. CDR3 protein: CASRGTGNQPQYF. The part of the CDR3 DNA that was read is TGTGCCAGTAGGGGGACAGGCAATCAGCCG. Full variable domain (outside the CDR3, taken from reference TRBV19 and TRBJ2-3): DGGITQSPKYLFRKEGQNVTLSCEQNLNHDAMYWYRQDPGQGLRLIYYSQIVNDFQKGDIAEGYSVSREKKESFPLTVTSAQKNPTAFYLCASRGTGNQPQYFGPGTRLTVL.

As concerns this clone: The read finishes 3 residues shy of the CDR3 end, and the germline J gene is used to complete it. The chain employs TRBV7-8 and TRBJ2-2; D is perhaps TRBD1 (6 bases). The CDR3 totals 13 residues. Germline V gene lookup returns CDR1 SGHVS and CDR2 FQNEAQ. The CDR3 region is CASRQGHNEKLFF. The part of the CDR3 DNA that was read is TGTGCCAGCAGACAGGGCCATAATGAAAAG.

In regard to this clone: Read coverage stops 3 residues before the CDR3 terminus; the germline J gene supplies the remainder. The rearrangement joins TRBV5-6 to TRBJ2-3; D is uncertain. Trimming shortened V by 2 bases and J by 2 bases, and 12 bases separated the two germline ends. Germline V CDR1 and CDR2: SGHDT, YYEEEE. The CDR3 length is 15 residues. The DNA read from the CDR3 is TGTGCCAGCAGCTTTATACTAAGCTCCACAGATACG. Translated: CASSFILSSTDT. The full-length CDR3 reads as CASSFILSSTDTQYF.

Concerning this clone: The read ends 3 residues early relative to the CDR3; the germline J gene fills the gap. The chain has TRBV28 and TRBJ2-3, with 10 nucleotides matching TRBD2. The V and J ends lost 6 bases and 0 bases, in that order; junction bases with no gene match: 9. Germline-derived CDR1 and CDR2 are MDHEN and SYDVKM. This CDR3 is 17 amino acids long. The CDR3 loop is CASRLLGLAESTDTQYF. The covered CDR3 bases are TGTGCCAGCAGACTACTAGGACTAGCGGAGAGCACAGATACG.

As for this clone: The CDR3 extends 3 residues past the end of the read, so its final part is completed from the germline J gene. The V call is TRBV19, the J call TRBJ1-5; 7 bases align to TRBD1. V lost 6 bases to trimming and J lost 2 bases; unmatched junction nucleotides: 1. In germline, CDR1 is LNHDA, CDR2 SQIVND (reference sequence). The CDR3 is 13 amino acids. Incomplete CDR3 DNA: TGTGCCAGTAGGGGGACAGGCAATCAGCCC. This gives the protein CASRGTGNQP. The full CDR3 is CASRGTGNQPQHF.

As regards this clone: The read ends 3 residues early relative to the CDR3; the germline J gene fills the gap. The V gene is TRBV11-2, the J gene TRBJ1-5; D may be TRBD1 (5 bases). Germline lookup yields CDR1 SGHAT and CDR2 FQNNGV. With 2 bases removed from V and 0 bases from J, the gap between germline ends came to 8 bases. CDR3 length equals 15 residues. The covered CDR3 bases are TGTGCCAGCAGCTTAAGGGGTAATAGCAATCAGCCC. It translates to CASSLRGNSNQP. Given in full, the CDR3 is CASSLRGNSNQPQHF.

As regards this clone: One end of the junction does not line up with germline, which may come from a read error. Read sequence stops 3 residues before the CDR3 end, and the germline J gene provides the missing end. Other DNA sequences in the same sample also yield this CDR3. The chain couples TRBV30 to TRBJ1-3; tentative D call: TRBD1 (5 bases). The CDR3 totals 13 residues. The V gene's germline CDR1 is GTSNPN and CDR2 SVGIG (reference sequence). The CDR3 loop is CACSGTRRNTIYF. The CDR3 DNA, read in part, is TGTGCCTGCTCAGGGACTCGAAGAAACACG. The full variable domain, rest sourced from reference TRBV30 and TRBJ1-3, is SQTIHQWPATLVQPVGSPLSLECTVEGTSNPNLYWYRQAAGRGLQLLFYSVGIGQISSEVPQNLSASRPQDRQFILSSKKLLLSDSGFYLCACSGTRRNTIYFGEGSWLTVV.

In the case of this clone: Coverage ceases 3 residues before the CDR3 finishes, and the germline J gene fills in the end. The sample has other DNA sequences that encode this CDR3 too. The rearrangement links TRBV18 to TRBJ1-1; D is possibly TRBD1 (5 bases). CDR1 and CDR2 from the germline V gene are KGHSH and LQKENI. This CDR3 has 16 residues. The CDR3 spells CASSRSTDSGANVAFF. The sequenced CDR3 bases are TGTGCCAGCTCACGAAGCACCGACTCTGGGGCCAACGTC. The full variable domain, in which reference TRBV18 and TRBJ1-1 provide the parts outside the CDR3, is NAGVMQNPRHLVRRRGQEARLRCSPMKGHSHVYWYRQLPEEGLKFMVYLQKENIIDESGMPKERFSAEFPKEGPSILRIQQVVRGDSAAYFCASSRSTDSGANVAFFGQGTRLTVV.

Regarding this clone: The read gets to within 3 residues of the CDR3 end, and the germline J gene fills in the rest. The rearrangement links TRBV30 to TRBJ2-3; TRBD2 agrees at 7 bases. The trim removed 1 base at V and 0 bases at J, leaving 7 bases unmatched. The germline V gene has CDR1 GTSNPN and CDR2 SVGIG (reference sequence). The CDR3 length is 16 residues. The chain's CDR3 is CAWSEGRASSTDTQYF. The part of the CDR3 DNA that was read is TGTGCCTGGAGTGAGGGGAGGGCCTCTAGCACAGATACG.

As for this clone: The missing CDR3 end, 3 residues past where the read stops, is filled in from the germline J gene. The chain uses TRBV30 and TRBJ1-4, with 9 bases that match TRBD1. The CDR3 covers 13 residues. The V gene's germline CDR1 is GTSNPN and CDR2 SVGIG (reference sequence). The CDR3 sequence: CAWSDRGHSPLFF. The covered CDR3 bases are TGTGCCTGGAGTGACAGGGGGCATTCACCA.

A note on this clone: The junction departs from germline at one end; a sequencing error may be responsible. The read comes to an end 3 residues before the CDR3 does, leaving the germline J gene to fill in the end. The rearrangement joins TRBV6-1 to TRBJ2-3, with D maybe TRBD2 (6 bases). The germline gives CDR1 MNHNS, CDR2 SASEGT. The length of the CDR3 is 14 residues. Incomplete CDR3 DNA: TGTGCCAGCCGTGATAGCGGAATCACAGATACG. Protein sequence: CASRDSGITDT. In full, the CDR3 reads CASRDSGITDTQYF.

Of note for this clone: Sequencing ends 3 residues short of the CDR3 end; the germline J gene provides the rest. The chain couples TRBV20-1 to TRBJ2-7, with 8 bases aligning to TRBD1. Germline lookup yields CDR1 DFQATT and CDR2 SNEGSKA (reference sequence). J lost 5 bases, V lost 4 bases, and 1 base had no gene match. This CDR3 region has 11 residues. The CDR3 loop is CSANRGDEQYF. Partial CDR3 DNA: TGCAGTGCTAACAGGGGGGACGAG.

Details on this clone: Read data end 3 residues before the CDR3 end; the end is taken from the germline J gene. The chain recombines TRBV11-2 with TRBJ2-3, with 7 bases that match TRBD2. V was clipped by 8 bases and J by 6 bases; unmatched bases: 11. Germline V gene lookup returns CDR1 SGHAT and CDR2 FQNNGV. The CDR3 is made up of 14 amino acids. The sequenced part of the CDR3 DNA is TGTGCCAGCCTTCTGGAGGGGAGGGCCGATACG. Translated: CASLLEGRADT. The complete CDR3 reads CASLLEGRADTQYF.

Of note for this clone: The sequenced fragment ends 3 residues before the CDR3 boundary, so the rest is inferred from the germline J gene. Other nucleotide sequences from this sample produce the same CDR3. The chain carries TRBV18 and TRBJ2-3; 8 bases align to TRBD2. Germline CDR1 and CDR2: KGHSH and LQKENI. The CDR3 is made up of 15 amino acids. The CDR3 loop is CASSPRSGVQETQYF. The DNA read from the CDR3 is TGTGCCAGCTCACCGCGTAGCGGGGTGCAAGAGACG.

In regard to this clone: Read coverage stops 3 residues before the CDR3 terminus; the germline J gene supplies the remainder. J is TRBJ1-2 and V is TRBV5-6; 10 bases are a match to TRBD1. The V and J ends lost 2 bases and 4 bases, in that order; junction bases with no gene match: 5. This CDR3 is 15 amino acids long. Germline V CDR1 and CDR2: SGHDT, YYEEEE. CDR3: CASSFGDRGFYGYTF. The covered CDR3 bases are TGTGCCAGCAGCTTCGGGGACAGGGGTTTCTATGGC.

About this clone itself: The read terminates 3 residues ahead of where the CDR3 ends, so the germline J gene completes it. V and J are TRBV28 and TRBJ2-3; D is possibly TRBD2 (5 bases). The CDR3 totals 14 residues. Trimming removed 2 bases at V and 8 bases at J, with 14 bases between. Germline loops: CDR1 MDHEN, CDR2 SYDVKM. The chain's CDR3 is CASSLATTSSTQYF. Incomplete CDR3 DNA: TGTGCCAGCAGTTTAGCTACAACTAGTTCTACG.

The CDR3: CASSSGTDYEQYF. The covered CDR3 bases are TGTGCCAGCAGCTCCGGGACAGACTACGAG. This chain connects TRBV7-9 to TRBJ2-7; 7 bases line up with TRBD1. The read comes to an end 3 residues before the CDR3 does, leaving the germline J gene to fill in the end. Germline CDR1 and CDR2: SEHNR and FQNEAQ (reference sequence). This CDR3 contains 13 residues. The V segment lost 4 bases and the J segment 3 bases; nucleotides outside the gene matches: 3. Full variable domain (outside the CDR3, taken from reference TRBV7-9 and TRBJ2-7): DTGVSQNPRHKITKRGQNVTFRCDPISEHNRLYWYRQTLGQGPEFLTYFQNEAQLEKSRLLSDRFSAERPKGSFSTLEIQRTEQGDSAMYLCASSSGTDYEQYFGPGTRLTVT.

Of note for this clone: Mismatch with germline at one junction end may stem from a read error. The CDR3 is cut off 3 residues early in the read; its end comes from the germline J gene. The chain uses TRBV7-9 and TRBJ1-1; weak D call: TRBD1 (5 bases). CDR1 SEHNR and CDR2 FQNEAQ come from the germline V gene (reference sequence). The CDR3 runs 15 residues. CDR3 residues: CSSSLAEGLDTEAFF. The CDR3 DNA, read in part, is TGTTCCAGCAGCTTAGCGGAGGGGCTGGACACTGAA.